Listed below are T cell receptor beta chains from one sample, sequenced in a study of cytomegalovirus exposure and HLA in healthy donors. The method was immunoSEQ multiplex PCR; TCRdb's version includes in-frame clones alone and lacks a portion of them. The sample has around 80,000 clones. The sequencing sample was made of PBMCs. The origin of the receptors is a man between 35 and 55 years old in good health and CMV-seronegative. Each CDR3 is given with its conserved first and last residue. A D gene is named only where the DNA matches it firmly. The size field is filled for only some rows; it gives once, few, many or a size class.

TRBV5-1	-	-	TRBJ1-1	TGCGCCAGCAGCTCCCAGGGTCGTGGCACTGAAGCTTTCTTT	CASSSQGRGTEAFF
TRBV9	-	-	TRBJ1-2	TGTGCCAGCAGCCCTTATGGACAGAGCCCAGGCTACACCTTC	CASSPYGQSPGYTF
TRBV27	-	-	TRBJ2-1	TGTGCCAGCAGTTCCCTCAACCGCGAAAATGAGCAGTTCTTC	CASSSLNRENEQFF
TRBV5-6	TRBD1	-	TRBJ2-5	TGTGCCAGCAGCCGGACAGGGGTGAGAGAGACCCAGTACTTC	CASSRTGVRETQYF
TRBV5-1	TRBD1	-	TRBJ2-1	TGCGCCAGCAGCGCGGGACAGGGTTCCTACAATGAGCAGTTCTTC	CASSAGQGSYNEQFF
TRBV4-2	TRBD1	-	TRBJ2-4	TGTGCCAGCAGCCAAGGCCCTACAGGGGTGGCAGCCAAAAACATTCAGTACTTC	CASSQGPTGVAAKNIQYF
TRBV2	-	-	TRBJ1-1	TGTGCCAGCCCCGGGATTCGGGGGAACACTGAAGCTTTCTTT	CASPGIRGNTEAFF
TRBV6-5	TRBD1	-	TRBJ1-2	TGTGCCAGCAGTTACTCTCGGACAGGGGGAGGCTATGGCTACACCTTC	CASSYSRTGGGYGYTF
TRBV28	TRBD2	-	TRBJ2-7	TGTGCCAGCAGTTTGACTAGCGGCTTCTACGAGCAGTACTTC	CASSLTSGFYEQYF
TRBV7-9	-	-	TRBJ2-5	TGTGCCAGCAGCTCCAGATCGAGATCTAGAGTCCAAGAGACCCAGTACTTC	CASSSRSRSRVQETQYF
TRBV4-1	TRBD2	-	TRBJ2-4	TGCGCCAGCAGCCCTGTGGGCGGGGGGTTAGCCAAAAACATTCAGTACTTC	CASSPVGGGLAKNIQYF
TRBV9	TRBD2	-	TRBJ2-1	TGTGCCAGCAGCCCCCGGACTAGCGCCTTGGACAATGAGCAGTTCTTC	CASSPRTSALDNEQFF
TRBV30	TRBD2	-	TRBJ2-3	TGTGCCTGGGCTTCTAGCGGGAGTATCACAGATACGCAGTATTTT	CAWASSGSITDTQYF
TRBV19	TRBD1	-	TRBJ2-1	TGTGCCAGTAGTGACAGGGTAAGATCTGGTGAGCAGTTCTTC	CASSDRVRSGEQFF
TRBV10-1	TRBD2	-	TRBJ2-1	TGCGCCAGCGGTATCGGGGGGGCCGAGGGCTATGAGCAGTTCTTC	CASGIGGAEGYEQFF
TRBV7-2	-	-	TRBJ2-7	TGTGCCAGCAGCTCAGTGGGAGCCTACGAGCAGTACTTC	CASSSVGAYEQYF
TRBV19	TRBD2	-	TRBJ2-1	TGTGCCAGTACCCCGTGGCTAGCGGGAGGAACATACGGGAATGAGCAGTTCTTC	CASTPWLAGGTYGNEQFF
TRBV11-3	TRBD2	-	TRBJ2-1	TGTGCCAGCAGCCCGAGACTAGCGGGGGGCTACAATGAGCAGTTCTTC	CASSPRLAGGYNEQFF
TRBV5-5	TRBD2	-	TRBJ2-3	TGTGCCAGCAGCCACCCGACTAGCGGCCTTAGCACAGATACGCAGTATTTT	CASSHPTSGLSTDTQYF
TRBV18	TRBD1	-	TRBJ1-2	TGTGCCAGCTCGGGGACAGGGGGCATTAGCTATGGCTACACCTTC	CASSGTGGISYGYTF
TRBV4-3	-	-	TRBJ1-2	TGCGCCAGCAGCCAAGATGGGGCGGCTGCTAACTATGGCTACACCTTC	CASSQDGAAANYGYTF
TRBV19	-	-	TRBJ1-1	TGTGCCAGTAGTATAGCACTCACCCTGAACACTGAAGCTTTCTTT	CASSIALTLNTEAFF
TRBV7-9	TRBD1	-	TRBJ1-6	TGTGCCAGCAGCTTAAACTGGGGGCAGGGGGACAATTCACCCCTCCACTTT	CASSLNWGQGDNSPLHF
TRBV7-9	TRBD1	-	TRBJ1-2	TGTGCCAGCAGCTTAACCCTCCGGACAGGGGGTCACTATGGCTACACCTTC	CASSLTLRTGGHYGYTF
TRBV2	TRBD1	-	TRBJ1-2	TGTGCCAGCAAAGGGACAGGGGAGGTTGGCTACACCTTC	CASKGTGEVGYTF
TRBV5-1	TRBD2	-	TRBJ2-7	TGCGCCAGCAGCTTGGGGCTAGCGGGGGCGTACGAGCAGTACTTC	CASSLGLAGAYEQYF
TRBV6-5	-	-	TRBJ2-2	TGTGCCAGCTCCGGGACAACCCTTAACACCGGGGAGCTGTTTTTT	CASSGTTLNTGELFF
TRBV11-3	TRBD1	-	TRBJ2-7	TGTGCCAGCAGCCCACCGGGACAGGAAAAGCAGTACTTC	CASSPPGQEKQYF
TRBV28	TRBD2	-	TRBJ2-7	TGTGCCAGCAGCCTACCTTCGGGGAGGGGCGAGCAGTACTTC	CASSLPSGRGEQYF
TRBV2	TRBD1	medium-sized	TRBJ1-1	TGTGCCAGCAGTGAGCAGGGGGAGACTGAAGCTTTCTTT	CASSEQGETEAFF
TRBV19	TRBD1	-	TRBJ2-3	TGTGCCAGTAGTCCCCGACAGGGGGCGTTGGCAGATACGCAGTATTTT	CASSPRQGALADTQYF
TRBV19	-	-	TRBJ1-5	TGTGCCAGCCAAGACTCAGGGGAGCATCAGCCCCAGCATTTT	CASQDSGEHQPQHF